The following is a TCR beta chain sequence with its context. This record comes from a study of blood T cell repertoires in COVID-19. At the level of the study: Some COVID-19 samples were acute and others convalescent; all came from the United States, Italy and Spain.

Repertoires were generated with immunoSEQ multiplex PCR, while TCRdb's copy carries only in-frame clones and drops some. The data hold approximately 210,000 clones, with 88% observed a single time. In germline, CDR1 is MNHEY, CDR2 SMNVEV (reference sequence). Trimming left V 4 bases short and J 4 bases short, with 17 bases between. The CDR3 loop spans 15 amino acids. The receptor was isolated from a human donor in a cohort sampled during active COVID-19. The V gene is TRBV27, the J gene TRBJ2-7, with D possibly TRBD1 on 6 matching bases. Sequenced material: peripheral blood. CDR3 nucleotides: TGTGCCAGCAGTTCCTGGACAGAGGGTTTTTACGAGCAGTACTTC. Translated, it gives CASSSWTEGFYEQYF.